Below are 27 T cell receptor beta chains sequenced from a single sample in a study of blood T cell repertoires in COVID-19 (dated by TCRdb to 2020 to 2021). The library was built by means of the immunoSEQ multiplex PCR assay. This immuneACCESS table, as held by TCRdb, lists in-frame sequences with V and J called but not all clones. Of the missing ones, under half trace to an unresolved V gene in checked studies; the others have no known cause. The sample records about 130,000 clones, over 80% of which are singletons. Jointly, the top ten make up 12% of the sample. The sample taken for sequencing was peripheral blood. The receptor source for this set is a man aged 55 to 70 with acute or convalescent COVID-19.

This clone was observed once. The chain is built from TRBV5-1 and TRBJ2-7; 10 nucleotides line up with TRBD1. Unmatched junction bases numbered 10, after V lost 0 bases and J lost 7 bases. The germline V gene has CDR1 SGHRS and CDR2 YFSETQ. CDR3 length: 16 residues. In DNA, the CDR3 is TGCGCCAGCAGCTTGGATCCGGGACAGGGGTTCGGAGAGCAGTACTTC. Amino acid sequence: CASSLDPGQGFGEQYF.

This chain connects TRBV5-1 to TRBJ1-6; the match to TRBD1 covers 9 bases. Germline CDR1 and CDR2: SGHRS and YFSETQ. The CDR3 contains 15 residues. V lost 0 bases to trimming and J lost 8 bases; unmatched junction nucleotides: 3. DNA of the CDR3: TGCGCCAGCAGCTTGGCGGGACAGGGTTATTCACCCCTCCACTTT. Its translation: CASSLAGQGYSPLHF.

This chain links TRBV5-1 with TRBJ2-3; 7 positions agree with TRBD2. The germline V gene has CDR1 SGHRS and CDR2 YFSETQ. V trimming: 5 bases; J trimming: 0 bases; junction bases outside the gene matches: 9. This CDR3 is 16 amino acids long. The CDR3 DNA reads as TGCGCCAGCAGTTCCGGGGGTAGCGGGAGCACAGATACGCAGTATTTT. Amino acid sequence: CASSSGGSGSTDTQYF.

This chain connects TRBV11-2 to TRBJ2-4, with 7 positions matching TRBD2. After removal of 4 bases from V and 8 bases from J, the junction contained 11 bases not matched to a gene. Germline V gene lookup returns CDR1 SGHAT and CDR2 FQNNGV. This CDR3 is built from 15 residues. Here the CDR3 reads CASSSPGGEGYIQYF. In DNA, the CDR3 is TGTGCCAGCAGCTCACCTGGGGGGGAAGGGTACATTCAGTACTTC.

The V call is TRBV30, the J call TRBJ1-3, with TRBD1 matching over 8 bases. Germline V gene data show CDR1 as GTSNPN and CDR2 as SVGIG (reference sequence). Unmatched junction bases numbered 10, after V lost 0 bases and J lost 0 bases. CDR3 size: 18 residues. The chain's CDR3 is CAWSVARTGYVSGNTIYF. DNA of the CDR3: TGTGCCTGGAGTGTAGCCCGGACAGGGTATGTCTCTGGAAACACCATATATTTT.

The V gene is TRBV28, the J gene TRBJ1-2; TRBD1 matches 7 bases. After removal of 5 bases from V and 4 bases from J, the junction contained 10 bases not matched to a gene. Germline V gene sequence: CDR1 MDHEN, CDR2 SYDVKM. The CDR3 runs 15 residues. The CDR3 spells CASSPPTGSGYGYTF. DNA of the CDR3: TGTGCCAGCAGTCCCCCGACAGGGTCGGGCTATGGCTACACCTTC.

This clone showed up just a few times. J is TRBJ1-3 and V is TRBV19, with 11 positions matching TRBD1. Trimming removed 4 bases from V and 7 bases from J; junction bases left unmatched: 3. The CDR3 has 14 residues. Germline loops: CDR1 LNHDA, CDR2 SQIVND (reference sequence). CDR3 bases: TGTGCCAGTAGTAAAGGACAGGGGGCGAACACCATATATTTT. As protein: CASSKGQGANTIYF. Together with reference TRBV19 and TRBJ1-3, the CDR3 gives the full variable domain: DGGITQSPKYLFRKEGQNVTLSCEQNLNHDAMYWYRQDPGQGLRLIYYSQIVNDFQKGDIAEGYSVSREKKESFPLTVTSAQKNPTAFYLCASSKGQGANTIYFGEGSWLTVV.

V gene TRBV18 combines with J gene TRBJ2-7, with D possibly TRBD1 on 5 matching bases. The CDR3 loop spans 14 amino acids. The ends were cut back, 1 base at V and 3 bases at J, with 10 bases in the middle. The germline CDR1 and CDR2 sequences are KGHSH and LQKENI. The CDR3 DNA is TGTGCCAGCTCACCACAGGGGCACCTCTACGAGCAGTACTTC. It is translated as CASSPQGHLYEQYF.

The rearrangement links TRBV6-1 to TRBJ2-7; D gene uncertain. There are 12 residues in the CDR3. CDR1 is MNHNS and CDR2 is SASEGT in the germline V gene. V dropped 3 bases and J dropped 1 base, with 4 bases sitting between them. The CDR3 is CASSDVSYEQYF. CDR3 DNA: TGTGCCAGCAGTGACGTATCCTACGAGCAGTACTTC.

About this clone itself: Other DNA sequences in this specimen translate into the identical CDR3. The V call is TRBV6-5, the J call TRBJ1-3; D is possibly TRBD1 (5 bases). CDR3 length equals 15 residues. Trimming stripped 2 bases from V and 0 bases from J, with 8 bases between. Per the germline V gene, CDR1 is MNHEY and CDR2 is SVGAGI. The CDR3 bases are TGTGCCAGCAGTTACCGGGGGAGCTCTGGAAACACCATATATTTT. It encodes CASSYRGSSGNTIYF.

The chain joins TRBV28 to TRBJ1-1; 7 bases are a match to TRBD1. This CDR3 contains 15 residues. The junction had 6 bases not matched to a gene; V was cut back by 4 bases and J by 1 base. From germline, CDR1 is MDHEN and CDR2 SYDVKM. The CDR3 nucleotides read TGTGCCAGCAGTTGGCAGGGGGGAGGGAACACTGAAGCTTTCTTT. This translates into CASSWQGGGNTEAFF.

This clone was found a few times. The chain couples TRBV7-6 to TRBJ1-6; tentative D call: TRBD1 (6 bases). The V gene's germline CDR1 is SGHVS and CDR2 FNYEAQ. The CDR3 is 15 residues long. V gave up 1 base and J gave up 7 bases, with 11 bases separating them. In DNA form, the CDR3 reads TGTGCCAGCAGCTTAGGGCAGGGGCGAAATTCACCCCTCCACTTT. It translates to CASSLGQGRNSPLHF. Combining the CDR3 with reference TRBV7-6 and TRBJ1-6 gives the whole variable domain GAGVSQSPRYKVTKRGQDVALRCDPISGHVSLYWYRQALGQGPEFLTYFNYEAQQDKSGLPNDRFSAERPEGSISTLTIQRTEQRDSAMYRCASSLGQGRNSPLHFGNGTRLTVT.

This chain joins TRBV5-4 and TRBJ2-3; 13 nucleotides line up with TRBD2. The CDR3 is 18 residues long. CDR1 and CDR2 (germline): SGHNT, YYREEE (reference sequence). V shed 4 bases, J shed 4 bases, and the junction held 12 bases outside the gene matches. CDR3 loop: CASSKGLAGEVAADTQYF. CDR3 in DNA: TGTGCCAGCAGCAAAGGACTAGCGGGAGAAGTAGCGGCAGATACGCAGTATTTT.

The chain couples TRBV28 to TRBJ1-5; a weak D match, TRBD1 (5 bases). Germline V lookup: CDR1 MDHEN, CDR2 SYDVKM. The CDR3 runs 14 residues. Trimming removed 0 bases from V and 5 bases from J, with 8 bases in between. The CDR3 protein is CASSLWTEYQPQHF. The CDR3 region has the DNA TGTGCCAGCAGTTTATGGACAGAGTATCAGCCCCAGCATTTT.

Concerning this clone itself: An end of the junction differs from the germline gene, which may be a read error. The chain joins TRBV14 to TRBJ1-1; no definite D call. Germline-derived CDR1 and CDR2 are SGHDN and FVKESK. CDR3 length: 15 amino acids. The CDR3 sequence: CASSQGGRRNAEAFF. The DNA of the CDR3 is TGTGCCAGCAGCCAAGGGGGAAGGAGGAACGCTGAAGCTTTCTTT.

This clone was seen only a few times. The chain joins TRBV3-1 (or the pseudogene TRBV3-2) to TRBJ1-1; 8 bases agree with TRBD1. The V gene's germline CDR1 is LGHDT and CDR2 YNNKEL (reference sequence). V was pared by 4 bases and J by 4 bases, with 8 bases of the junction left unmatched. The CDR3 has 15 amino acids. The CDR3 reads CASSPGQGWATEAFF. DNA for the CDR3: TGTGCCAGCAGCCCTGGACAGGGTTGGGCCACTGAAGCTTTCTTT.

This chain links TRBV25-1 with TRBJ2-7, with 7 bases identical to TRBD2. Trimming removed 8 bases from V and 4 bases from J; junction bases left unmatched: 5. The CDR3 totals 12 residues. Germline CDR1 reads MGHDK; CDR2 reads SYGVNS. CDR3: CASQLGGYEQYF. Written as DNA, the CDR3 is TGTGCCAGCCAGCTGGGGGGGTACGAGCAGTACTTC.

CDR3 DNA sequence: TGCGCCAGCAGCCATTCCCCCGGGACAGCTGCCTACGAGCAGTACTTC. Its translation: CASSHSPGTAAYEQYF. The chain recombines TRBV5-1 with TRBJ2-7; 7 bases are a match to TRBD1. The CDR3 has 16 residues. After removal of 4 bases from V and 2 bases from J, the junction contained 12 bases not matched to a gene. Germline CDR1 and CDR2: SGHRS and YFSETQ. The full variable domain, with the rest looked up from reference TRBV5-1 and TRBJ2-7, is KAGVTQTPRYLIKTRGQQVTLSCSPISGHRSVSWYQQTPGQGLQFLFEYFSETQRNKGNFPGRFSGRQFSNSRSEMNVSTLELGDSALYLCASSHSPGTAAYEQYFGPGTRLTVT.

CDR3 DNA sequence: TGTGCCAGCAGTTCGACCGCGGAAGAGACCCAGTACTTC. It translates to CASSSTAEETQYF. The chain employs TRBV6-4 and TRBJ2-5; D call uncertain. In germline, CDR1 is MRHNA, CDR2 SNTAGT. This CDR3 spans 13 amino acids. V lost 5 bases and J lost 3, with 10 bases in between.

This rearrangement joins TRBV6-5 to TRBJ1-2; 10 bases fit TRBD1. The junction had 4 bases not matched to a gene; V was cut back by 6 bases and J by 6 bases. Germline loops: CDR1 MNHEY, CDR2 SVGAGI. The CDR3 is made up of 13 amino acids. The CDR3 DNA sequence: TGTGCCAGCAGGGGACAGGGGTCTGATGGCTACACCTTC. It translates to CASRGQGSDGYTF.

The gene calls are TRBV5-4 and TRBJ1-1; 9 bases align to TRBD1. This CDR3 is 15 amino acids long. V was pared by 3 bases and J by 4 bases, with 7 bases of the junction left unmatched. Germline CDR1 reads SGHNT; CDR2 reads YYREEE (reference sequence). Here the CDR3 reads CASSSGGTGSTEAFF. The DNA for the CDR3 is TGTGCCAGCAGCTCCGGAGGGACAGGGTCCACTGAAGCTTTCTTT.

DNA for the CDR3: TGTGCCAGCTTCTCCTATCACACTGAAGCTTTCTTT. Amino acids: CASFSYHTEAFF. The chain carries TRBV6-5 and TRBJ1-1; D call uncertain. The V gene lost 8 bases and the J gene lost 3 bases, with 10 bases spanning the gap. There are 12 residues in the CDR3. Germline lookup yields CDR1 MNHEY and CDR2 SVGAGI.

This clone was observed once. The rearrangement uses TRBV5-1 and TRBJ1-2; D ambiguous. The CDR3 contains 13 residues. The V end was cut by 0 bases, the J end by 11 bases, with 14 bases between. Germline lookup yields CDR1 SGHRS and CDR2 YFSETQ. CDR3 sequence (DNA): TGCGCCAGCAGCTTGGAGTTGGCGGGGAGGTACACCTTC. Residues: CASSLELAGRYTF.

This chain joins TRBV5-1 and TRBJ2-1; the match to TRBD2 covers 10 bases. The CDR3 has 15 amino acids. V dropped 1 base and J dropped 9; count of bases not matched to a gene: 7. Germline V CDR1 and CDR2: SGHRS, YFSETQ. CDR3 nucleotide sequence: TGCGCCAGCAGCTTGAGTCTAGCGGGAGAGAGTGAGCAGTTCTTC. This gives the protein CASSLSLAGESEQFF.

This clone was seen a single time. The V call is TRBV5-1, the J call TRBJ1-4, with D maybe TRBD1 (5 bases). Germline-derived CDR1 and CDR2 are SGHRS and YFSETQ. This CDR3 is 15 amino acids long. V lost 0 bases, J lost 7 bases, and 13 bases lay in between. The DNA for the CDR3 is TGCGCCAGCAGCTTGGCCGGGGGGTATGGTGAAAAACTGTTTTTT. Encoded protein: CASSLAGGYGEKLFF. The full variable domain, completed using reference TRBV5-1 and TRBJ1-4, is KAGVTQTPRYLIKTRGQQVTLSCSPISGHRSVSWYQQTPGQGLQFLFEYFSETQRNKGNFPGRFSGRQFSNSRSEMNVSTLELGDSALYLCASSLAGGYGEKLFFGSGTQLSVL.

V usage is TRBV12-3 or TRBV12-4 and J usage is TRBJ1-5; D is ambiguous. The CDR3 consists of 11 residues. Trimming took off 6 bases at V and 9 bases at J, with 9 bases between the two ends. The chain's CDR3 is CASSATGPQHF. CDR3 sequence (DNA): TGTGCCAGCAGCGCCACGGGGCCCCAGCATTTT.

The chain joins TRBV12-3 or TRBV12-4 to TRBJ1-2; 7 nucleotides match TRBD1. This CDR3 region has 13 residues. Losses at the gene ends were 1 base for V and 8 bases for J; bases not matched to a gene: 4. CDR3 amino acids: CASSLEGARGYTF. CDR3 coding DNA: TGTGCCAGCAGTTTAGAGGGGGCAAGGGGCTACACCTTC.